This T cell receptor (beta chain) was captured in a study of blood T cell repertoires in COVID-19. Study details: The samples span acute and convalescent COVID-19 from the United States, Italy and Spain. Sources were T cells, B-cell-depleted T cells, or PBMCs; the material itself was cDNA or gDNA.

Authors' analysis steps: Amplified reference gene primers provided the basis for estimating nucleated cell counts. The method was immunoSEQ multiplex PCR; TCRdb's version includes in-frame clones alone and lacks a portion of them. D and trimming come from the DNA, and the V and J calls and clone size come from that table. The table shows 160,000 or so clones, with roughly 82% occurring only once. This clone was observed a few times. The CDR3 extends over 13 amino acids. V shed 3 bases and J shed 5 bases, with 7 bases lying between them. Germline CDR1 reads MNHEY; CDR2 reads SVGEGT. Source material: peripheral blood. The receptor was isolated from a woman between 50 and 59 years old with acute or convalescent COVID-19. V and J are TRBV6-2 or TRBV6-3 and TRBJ1-4; D is unresolved. CDR3 region: CASSYSGNEKLFF. The CDR3 bases are TGTGCCAGCAGTTATTCCGGGAATGAAAAACTGTTTTTT.